The source of this T cell receptor beta chain is a study of blood T cell repertoires in COVID-19. This clone was picked up one time. Per the authors' pipeline: Estimation of nucleated cell counts relied on the amplification of reference gene primers. Repertoires were generated with immunoSEQ multiplex PCR, while TCRdb's copy carries only in-frame clones and drops some. V, J and clone size derive from that table, while D and trimming were established from the DNA sequence. The sample carries 250,000 to 350,000 clones, 65% to 90% recorded once. Seattle participants joined during active infection and were tracked over time. Germline V gene sequence: CDR1 LNHDA, CDR2 SQIVND (reference sequence). V dropped 3 bases and J dropped 4 bases, with 15 bases sitting between them. This CDR3 has 16 residues.

The gene calls are TRBV19 and TRBJ1-4; D might be TRBD1 (5 bases). The sequencing input was peripheral blood. This sequence originates from a woman between 65 and 79 years old with COVID-19, enrolled during active disease. The CDR3 nucleotides are TGTGCCAGTAGTATGTCAATGGGACTCAGTAATGAAAAACTGTTTTTT. Protein product: CASSMSMGLSNEKLFF.